Listed below are T cell receptor beta chains from one sample, sequenced in a study of CD8 T cells in ankylosing spondylitis. TCRdb recomputed calls from the 5' RACE reads with MiXCR, one row per CDR3 protein. The sample consists of about 340,000 distinct CDR3 sequences, approximately 14% of them appearing once. The sequencing sample was made of blood, either unsorted or a sorted T cell fraction (not recorded which). Receptors originate from a male donor with ankylosing spondylitis or in good health (not recorded which). CDR3s include the opening cysteine and the closing phenylalanine or tryptophan. The D gene is left open where the match is weak. A row's size may be missing; if present it is once, few, many or a size class.

.	TRBV20-1	TRBJ1-5	.	CSAGGPKSSNQPQHF	TGCAGTGCTGGGGGCCCGAAAAGTAGCAATCAGCCCCAGCATTTT
.	TRBV30	TRBJ1-5	few	CAGPGHPWGSNQPQHF	TGTGCCGGCCCGGGACATCCCTGGGGGAGCAATCAGCCCCAGCATTTT
TRBD1	TRBV3-1	TRBJ2-2	.	CASSPGGRTGTNTGELFF	TGTGCCAGCAGCCCCGGAGGAAGGACAGGGACCAACACCGGGGAGCTGTTTTTT
.	TRBV11-1	TRBJ1-1	few	CASSLGGTGEAFF	TGTGCCAGCAGCTTAGGTGGGACTGGTGAAGCTTTCTTT
TRBD2	TRBV3-1	TRBJ2-1	.	CASSQPGGPPYNEQFF	TGTGCCAGCAGCCAGCCGGGAGGCCCTCCCTACAATGAGCAGTTCTTC
.	TRBV12-3/TRBV12-4	TRBJ2-1	many	CASEDRSSYNEQFF	TGTGCCAGTGAAGACAGGAGCTCCTACAATGAGCAGTTCTTC
.	TRBV3-1	TRBJ2-7	.	CASSPGLDSYEQYF	TGTGCCAGCAGCCCCGGCCTCGACTCCTACGAGCAGTACTTC
TRBD2	TRBV6-4	TRBJ2-2	few	CASTRLQSSGGVNTGELFF	TGTGCCAGCACCCGACTCCAGTCTAGCGGGGGGGTCAACACCGGGGAGCTGTTTTTT
.	TRBV4-2	TRBJ2-7	few	CASSPSSLGLAGPEQYF	TGTGCCAGCAGCCCCTCCTCTCTAGGTTTGGCGGGGCCCGAGCAGTACTTC
TRBD2	TRBV15	TRBJ2-1	.	CATSRDYGLANNEQFF	TGTGCCACCAGCAGAGATTATGGACTAGCGAACAATGAGCAGTTCTTC
TRBD1	TRBV5-6	TRBJ2-7	few	CASSWGQSYEQYF	TGTGCCAGCAGCTGGGGACAGAGCTACGAGCAGTACTTC
.	TRBV5-6	TRBJ2-5	few	CASSPPWDNQETQYF	TGTGCCAGCAGCCCCCCGTGGGACAACCAAGAGACCCAGTACTTC
.	TRBV4-2	TRBJ1-4	.	CASAKGTAEEKLFF	TGTGCCAGCGCTAAGGGGACCGCCGAGGAAAAACTGTTTTTT
.	TRBV30	TRBJ1-1	few	CAWCPGNTEAFF	TGTGCCTGGTGCCCGGGAAACACTGAAGCTTTCTTT